The clone carrying this T cell receptor (beta chain) was seen a few times. Its antigen remains unidentified. TCRdb analysed the 5' RACE reads with MiXCR anew, one entry per CDR3 protein. The sample lists roughly 560,000 distinct CDR3 sequences; 20% were seen once. Germline CDR1 is LGHNA and CDR2 is YSLEER. The ends lost 4 bases at V and 3 bases at J; junction bases unmatched: 5. CDR3 length equals 14 residues. This entry belongs to a study of T-cell memory formation after mild COVID-19. Study-level findings and limits: Prior to infection, memory already included some responding clones, suggesting cross-reactive memory joined.

The clonotype originates from an adult woman who had mild COVID-19 (a few samples of this study predate the infection). Cell type and time point are not known. Input material: PBMCs or a T cell subset sorted from them (not recorded which). The chain couples TRBV4-3 to TRBJ2-7; 8 bases are shared with TRBD2. The CDR3 protein is CASSLSGTHYEQYF. DNA of the CDR3: TGCGCCAGCAGCCTTAGCGGGACGCACTACGAGCAGTACTTC.